These 7 T cell receptor beta chains were all obtained from the same sample, sequenced in a study of cytomegalovirus exposure and HLA in healthy donors (dated by TCRdb to the late 2010s). The method was the immunoSEQ multiplex PCR assay. The multiplex PCR relied on a mix of 60 forward primers for TCR Vbeta segments and 13 reverse primers for TCR Jbeta segments. The table comes from immuneACCESS by way of TCRdb, which keeps in-frame sequences with V and J called. Part of the clones is missing from these tables; in studies checked, under half for an unresolved V gene and the rest for unknown reasons. The sample table lists around 130,000 clones, 70% of them with a count of one. The top ten constitute approximately 1.6% of the sample. Source material: PBMCs. The origin of the receptors is a woman aged 25 to 39 in good health and CMV-seronegative.

The V and J genes are TRBV28 and TRBJ2-7; 10 bases agree with TRBD2. The CDR3 contains 17 residues. Looked up from germline, CDR1 is MDHEN and CDR2 is SYDVKM. V was clipped by 1 base and J by 3 bases; unmatched bases: 9. CDR3 DNA: TGTGCCAGCAGTTTATTACTAGCGGGGACCGAGATCTACGAGCAGTACTTC. Translating gives CASSLLLAGTEIYEQYF.

This clone was counted only a few times. The chain is built from TRBV9 and TRBJ1-1; unclear D gene. This CDR3 has 13 residues. Germline CDR1 and CDR2: SGDLS and YYNGEE. With 0 bases removed from V and 0 bases from J, the gap between germline ends came to 3 bases. DNA for the CDR3: TGTGCCAGCAGCGTAGCCATGAACACTGAAGCTTTCTTT. Its protein product is CASSVAMNTEAFF.

Concerning this clone: This sample also contains other DNA sequences that code for the same CDR3. The chain carries TRBV7-2 and TRBJ1-6; tentatively, D is TRBD1 (6 bases). From germline, CDR1 is SGHTA and CDR2 FQGNSA. The V gene lost 1 base and the J gene lost 13 bases, with 14 bases spanning the gap. This CDR3 region has 14 residues. The DNA for the CDR3 is TGTGCCAGCAGCTTAGTACAGGGAGGGTCGCCCCTCCACTTT. Residues: CASSLVQGGSPLHF.

The V and J genes are TRBV5-4 and TRBJ2-7, with 7 bases aligning to TRBD1. The germline V gene has CDR1 SGHNT and CDR2 YYREEE (reference sequence). The CDR3 runs to 14 residues. V lost 2 bases to trimming and J lost 2 bases; unmatched junction nucleotides: 4. The CDR3 reads CASSFQGVTYEQYF. The CDR3 DNA reads TGTGCCAGCAGCTTCCAGGGGGTTACCTACGAGCAGTACTTC. Variable domain in full (rest from reference TRBV5-4 and TRBJ2-7): ETGVTQSPTHLIKTRGQQVTLRCSSQSGHNTVSWYQQALGQGPQFIFQYYREEENGRGNFPPRFSGLQFPNYSSELNVNALELDDSALYLCASSFQGVTYEQYFGPGTRLTVT.

The chain carries TRBV2 and TRBJ1-5; D is undetermined. There are 19 residues in the CDR3. CDR1 and CDR2 (germline): SNHLY, FYNNEI. V lost 5 bases and J lost 3, with 26 bases in between. The CDR3 coding sequence is TGTGCCAGCAGTCTAATCGGGGAGCTACCCAAAAATAACAATCAGCCCCAGCATTTT. It encodes CASSLIGELPKNNNQPQHF.

The J gene is TRBJ1-5, the V gene TRBV29-1; D unclear. CDR1 is SQVTM and CDR2 is ANQGSEA in the germline V gene. The CDR3 spans 13 residues. V was pared by 6 bases and J by 1 base, with 10 bases between. The CDR3 spells CSVAERSNQPQHF. The CDR3 region has the DNA TGCAGCGTCGCGGAGAGGAGCAATCAGCCCCAGCATTTT.

The chain carries TRBV4-1 and TRBJ2-1, with 11 bases matching TRBD2. CDR3 length equals 18 residues. Looked up from germline, CDR1 is MGHRA and CDR2 is YSYEKL. J gave up 5 bases and V 2 bases, and 11 bases lay outside the gene matches. The CDR3 bases are TGCGCCAGCAGCCAACTACCCCCCCCGGGACTAGCGGACAATGAGCAGTTCTTC. This sequence encodes CASSQLPPPGLADNEQFF.